Described below is a single TCR beta chain sequence and its context. Its antigen remains unidentified. The sample is drawn from a study of T cell repertoires in cytomegalovirus infection. On the study more broadly: Matching HLA type and CMV infection were both indicated by public TCR beta signatures.

V dropped 2 bases and J dropped 6 bases, with 15 bases sitting between them. The CDR3 has 15 residues. Germline CDR1 is KGHSH and CDR2 is LQKENI. General study results and limits: CMV carriers having the relevant HLA were flagged by cumulative public TCR beta family frequency. Ex vivo responses were dominated by HLA-C-restricted CMV-specific TCR beta clonotypes.

Via MiXCR, TCRdb re-called the reads, giving one row per CDR3 protein. The sample lists some 680,000 distinct CDR3 sequences, 35% to 45% seen once, with 2.8% in the top ten. The receptor was isolated from a human donor in good health (CMV status not recorded). Some clones in this sample may be carry-over from other donors' samples. V is TRBV18 and J is TRBJ2-3; D not certain. Sequencing input: PBMCs. This CDR3 is CASSPLLPVTDTQYF. Written as DNA, the CDR3 is TGTGCCAGCTCACCATTACTCCCCGTCACGGATACGCAGTATTTT.